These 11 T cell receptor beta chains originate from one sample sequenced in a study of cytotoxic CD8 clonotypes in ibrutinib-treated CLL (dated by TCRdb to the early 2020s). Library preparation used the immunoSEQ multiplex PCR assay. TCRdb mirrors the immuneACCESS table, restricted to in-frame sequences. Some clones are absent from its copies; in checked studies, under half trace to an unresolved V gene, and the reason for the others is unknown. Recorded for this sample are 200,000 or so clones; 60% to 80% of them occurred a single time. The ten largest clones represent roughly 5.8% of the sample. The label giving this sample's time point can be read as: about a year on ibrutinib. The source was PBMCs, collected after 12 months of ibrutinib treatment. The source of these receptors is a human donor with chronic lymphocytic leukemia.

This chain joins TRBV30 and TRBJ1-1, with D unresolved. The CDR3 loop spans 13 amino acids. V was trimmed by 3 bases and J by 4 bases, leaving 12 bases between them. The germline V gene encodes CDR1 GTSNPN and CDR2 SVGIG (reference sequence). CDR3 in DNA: TGTGCCTGGAGCGTAGGTGATCTCACTGAAGCTTTCTTT. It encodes CAWSVGDLTEAFF.

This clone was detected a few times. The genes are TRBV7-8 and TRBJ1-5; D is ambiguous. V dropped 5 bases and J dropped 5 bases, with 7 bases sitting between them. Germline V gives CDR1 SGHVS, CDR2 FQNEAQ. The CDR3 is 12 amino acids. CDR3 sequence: CASSPIYQPQHF. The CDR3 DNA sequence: TGTGCCAGCAGCCCAATTTATCAGCCCCAGCATTTT.

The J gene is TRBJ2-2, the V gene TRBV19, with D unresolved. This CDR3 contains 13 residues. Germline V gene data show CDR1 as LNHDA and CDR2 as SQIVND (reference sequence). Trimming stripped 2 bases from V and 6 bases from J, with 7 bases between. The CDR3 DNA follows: TGTGCCAGTAGTATAATTTTTTCCGGGGAGCTGTTTTTT. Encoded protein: CASSIIFSGELFF.

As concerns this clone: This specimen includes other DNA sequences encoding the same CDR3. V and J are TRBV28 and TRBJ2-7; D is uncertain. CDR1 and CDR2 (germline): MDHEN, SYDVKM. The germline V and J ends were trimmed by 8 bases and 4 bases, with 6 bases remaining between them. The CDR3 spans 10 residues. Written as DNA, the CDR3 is TGTGCCAGCTCGCAGTACGAGCAGTACTTC. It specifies CASSQYEQYF.

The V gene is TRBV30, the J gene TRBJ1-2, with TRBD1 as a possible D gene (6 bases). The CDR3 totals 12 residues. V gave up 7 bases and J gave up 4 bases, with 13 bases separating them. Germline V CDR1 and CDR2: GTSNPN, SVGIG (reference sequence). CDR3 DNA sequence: TGTGCCTCGCGAACAGGGATCTATGGCTACACCTTC. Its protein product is CASRTGIYGYTF.

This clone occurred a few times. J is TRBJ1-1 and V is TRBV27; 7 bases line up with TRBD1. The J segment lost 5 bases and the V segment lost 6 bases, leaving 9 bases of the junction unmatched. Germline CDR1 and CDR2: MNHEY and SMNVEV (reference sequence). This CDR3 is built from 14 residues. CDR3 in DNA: TGTGCCAGCAGGATTAGGGGGCGGGGAACTGAAGCTTTCTTT. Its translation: CASRIRGRGTEAFF.

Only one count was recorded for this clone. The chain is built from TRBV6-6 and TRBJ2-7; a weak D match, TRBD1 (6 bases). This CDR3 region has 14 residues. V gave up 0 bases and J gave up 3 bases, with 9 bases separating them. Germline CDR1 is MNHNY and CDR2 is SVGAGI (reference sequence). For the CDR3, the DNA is TGTGCCAGCAGTTACTCGACAGGAAACTACGAGCAGTACTTC. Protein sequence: CASSYSTGNYEQYF.

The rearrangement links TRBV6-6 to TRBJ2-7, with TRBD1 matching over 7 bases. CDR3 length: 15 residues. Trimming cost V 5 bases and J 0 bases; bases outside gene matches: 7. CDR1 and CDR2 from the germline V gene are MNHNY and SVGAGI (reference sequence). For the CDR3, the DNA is TGTGCCAGCAGTGGAACAGGGGCCAGCTCCTACGAGCAGTACTTC. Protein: CASSGTGASSYEQYF.

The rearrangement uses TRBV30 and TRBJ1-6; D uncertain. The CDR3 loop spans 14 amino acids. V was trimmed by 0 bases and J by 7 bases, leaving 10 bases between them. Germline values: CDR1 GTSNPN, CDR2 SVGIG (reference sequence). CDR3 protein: CAWSVLLRNSPLHF. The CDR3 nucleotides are TGTGCCTGGAGTGTATTATTAAGGAATTCACCCCTCCACTTT.

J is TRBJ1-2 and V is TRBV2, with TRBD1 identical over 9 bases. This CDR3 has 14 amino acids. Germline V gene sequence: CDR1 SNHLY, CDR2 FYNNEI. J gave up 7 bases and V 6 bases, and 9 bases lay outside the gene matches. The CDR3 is CASSVSRDRVGYTF. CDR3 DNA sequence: TGTGCCAGCAGCGTTAGCCGGGACAGGGTTGGCTACACCTTC.

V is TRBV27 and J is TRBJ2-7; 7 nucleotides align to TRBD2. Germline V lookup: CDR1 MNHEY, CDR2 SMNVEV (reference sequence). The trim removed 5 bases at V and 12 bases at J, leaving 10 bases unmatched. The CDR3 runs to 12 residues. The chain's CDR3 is CASSRVSGLTYF. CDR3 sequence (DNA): TGTGCCAGCAGTCGCGTTAGCGGGCTGACGTACTTC.